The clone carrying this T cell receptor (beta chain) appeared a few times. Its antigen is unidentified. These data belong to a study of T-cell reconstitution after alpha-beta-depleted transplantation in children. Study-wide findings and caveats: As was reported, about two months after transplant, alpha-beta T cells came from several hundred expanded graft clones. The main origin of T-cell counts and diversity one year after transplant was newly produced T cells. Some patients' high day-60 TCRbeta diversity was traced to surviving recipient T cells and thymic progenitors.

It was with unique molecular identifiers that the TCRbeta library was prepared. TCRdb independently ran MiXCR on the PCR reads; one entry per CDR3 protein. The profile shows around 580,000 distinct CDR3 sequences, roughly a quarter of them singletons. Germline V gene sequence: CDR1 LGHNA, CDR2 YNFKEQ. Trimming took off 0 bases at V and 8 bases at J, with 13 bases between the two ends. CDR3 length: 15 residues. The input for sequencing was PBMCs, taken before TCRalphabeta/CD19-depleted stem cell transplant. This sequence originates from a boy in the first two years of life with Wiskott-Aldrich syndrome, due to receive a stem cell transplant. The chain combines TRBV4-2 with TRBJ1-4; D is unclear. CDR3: CASSQEEGVREKLFF. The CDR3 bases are TGTGCCAGCAGCCAAGAGGAGGGAGTTAGGGAAAAACTGTTTTTT.